This T cell receptor beta chain was sequenced during a study of blood T cell repertoires in COVID-19. In the study overall: The analysed material was cDNA or gDNA that came from T cells, B-cell-depleted T cells, or PBMCs.

Generated by immunoSEQ multiplex PCR, the TCRdb table keeps only in-frame clones and is missing some. The sample records around 360,000 clones, 87% being singletons. The V gene's germline CDR1 is MDHEN and CDR2 SYDVKM. CDR3 length: 11 residues. The V gene lost 8 bases and the J gene lost 3 bases, with 8 bases spanning the gap. Only one count was recorded for this clone. Enrolled through a virtual design, the participants were between about 18 and 100 years of age and came from 24 US areas. What was sequenced was PBMCs or T cells enriched from blood (not recorded which). This clonotype was sampled from a man aged 40-50 years in a cohort exposed to, infected with or recovered from COVID-19 (not recorded which). The chain carries TRBV28 and TRBJ2-7, with a possible D match to TRBD2 (6 bases). In DNA form, the CDR3 reads TGTGCCAGCGGGGGACTCTACGAGCAGTACTTC. Encoded protein: CASGGLYEQYF. Based on the CDR3 plus reference TRBV28 and TRBJ2-7, the full variable domain is DVKVTQSSRYLVKRTGEKVFLECVQDMDHENMFWYRQDPGLGLRLIYFSYDVKMKEKGDIPEGYSVSREKKERFSLILESASTNQTSMYLCASGGLYEQYFGPGTRLTVT.